A single T cell receptor beta chain is shown here with its context. Its target is not known. This sample is drawn from a study of T cell repertoires in cytomegalovirus infection. Across the study: Indications came from public TCR beta signatures; they pointed to CMV infection and to a matching HLA type.

Study-wide findings and caveats: The study found HLA-C-restricted CMV-specific TCR beta clonotypes dominating the ex vivo response.

A single record per CDR3 protein comes from TCRdb applying MiXCR to the reads. The data hold around 440,000 distinct CDR3 sequences, with roughly 12% observed a single time. Germline CDR1 MNHEY, CDR2 SVGEGT. This CDR3 region has 14 residues. V gave up 0 bases and J gave up 4 bases, with 8 bases separating them. The chain recombines TRBV6-2 or TRBV6-3 with TRBJ2-3; D gene uncertain. This TCR came from a human donor in good health (CMV status not recorded). Some clones in this sample may be carry-over from other donors' samples. The sample consisted of PBMCs. Written as DNA, the CDR3 is TGTGCCAGCAGTTACTCGATTTGGGCAGATACGCAGTATTTT. It specifies CASSYSIWADTQYF.